The clone carrying this T cell receptor beta chain occurred a few times. The data originate from a study of blood T cells in healthy people across ages. Alongside a J-beta primer mix, a sample-barcoded 5' primer served in a second PCR lasting about 6 to 11 cycles. From the 5' RACE reads, TCRdb called clonotypes with MiXCR, one entry per CDR3 protein. The sample carries 1.5 million to 1.9 million distinct CDR3 sequences, approximately 43% recorded once. Trimming removed 2 bases at V and 5 bases at J, with 10 bases between. CDR1 is MNHEY, CDR2 SVGEGT, per germline. This CDR3 is built from 14 residues. Sequencing used blood. The gene calls are TRBV6-2 or TRBV6-3 and TRBJ2-1; D not certain. The receptor was isolated from a woman under 30 in good health. The CDR3 nucleotides read TGTGCCAGCAGTTACCGACGCGCTAACAATGAGCAGTTCTTC. It translates to CASSYRRANNEQFF.